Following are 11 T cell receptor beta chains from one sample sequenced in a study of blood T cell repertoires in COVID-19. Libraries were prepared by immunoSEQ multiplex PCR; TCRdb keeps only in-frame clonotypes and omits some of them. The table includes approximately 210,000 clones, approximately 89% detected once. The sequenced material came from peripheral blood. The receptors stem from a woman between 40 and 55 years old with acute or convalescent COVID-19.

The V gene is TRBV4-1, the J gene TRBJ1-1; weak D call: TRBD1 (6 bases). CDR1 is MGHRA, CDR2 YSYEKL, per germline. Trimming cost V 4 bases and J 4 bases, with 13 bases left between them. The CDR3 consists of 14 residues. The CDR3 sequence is CASSPRQVGTEAFF. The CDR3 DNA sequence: TGCGCCAGCAGCCCTCGACAGGTAGGCACTGAAGCTTTCTTT.

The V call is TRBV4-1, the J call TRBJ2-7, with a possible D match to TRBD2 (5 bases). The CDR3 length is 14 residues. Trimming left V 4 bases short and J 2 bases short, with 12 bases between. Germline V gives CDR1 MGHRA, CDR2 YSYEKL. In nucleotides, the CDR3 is TGCGCCAGCAGCCCCGGAGGCAGACCCTACGAGCAGTACGTC. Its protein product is CASSPGGRPYEQYV.

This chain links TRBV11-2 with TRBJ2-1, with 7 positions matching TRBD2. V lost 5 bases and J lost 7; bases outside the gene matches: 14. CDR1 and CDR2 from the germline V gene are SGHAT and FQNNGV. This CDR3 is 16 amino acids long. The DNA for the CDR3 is TGTGCCAGCAGCCCCCGACCGGGGGAGGGATTTAATGAGCAGTTCTTC. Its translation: CASSPRPGEGFNEQFF.

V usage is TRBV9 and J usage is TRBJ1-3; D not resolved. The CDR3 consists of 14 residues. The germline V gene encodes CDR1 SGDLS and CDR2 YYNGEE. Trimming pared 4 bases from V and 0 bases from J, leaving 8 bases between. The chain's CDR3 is CASSPSSSGNTIYF. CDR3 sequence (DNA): TGTGCCAGCAGCCCGTCTTCCTCTGGAAACACCATATATTTT.

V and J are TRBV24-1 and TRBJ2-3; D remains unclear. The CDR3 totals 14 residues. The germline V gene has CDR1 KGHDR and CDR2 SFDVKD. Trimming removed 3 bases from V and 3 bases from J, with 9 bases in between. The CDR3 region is CATSDPTFTDTQYF. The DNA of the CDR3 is TGTGCCACCAGTGATCCTACTTTTACAGATACGCAGTATTTT.

CDR3 sequence: CASSQEPGGNQPQHF. CDR3 sequence (DNA): TGTGCCAGCAGCCAAGAACCAGGGGGGAATCAGCCCCAGCATTTT. The chain is built from TRBV4-2 and TRBJ1-5; 7 bases fit TRBD1. The CDR3 is made up of 15 amino acids. V dropped 0 bases and J dropped 4; count of bases not matched to a gene: 3. CDR1 is LGHNA and CDR2 is YNFKEQ in the germline V gene.

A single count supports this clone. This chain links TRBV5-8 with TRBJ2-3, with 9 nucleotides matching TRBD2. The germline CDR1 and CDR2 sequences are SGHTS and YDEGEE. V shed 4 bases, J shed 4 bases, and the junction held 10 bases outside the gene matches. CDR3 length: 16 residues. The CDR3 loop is CASSRVGLALPDTQYF. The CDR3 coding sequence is TGTGCCAGCAGCCGTGTCGGACTAGCGCTTCCAGATACGCAGTATTTT.

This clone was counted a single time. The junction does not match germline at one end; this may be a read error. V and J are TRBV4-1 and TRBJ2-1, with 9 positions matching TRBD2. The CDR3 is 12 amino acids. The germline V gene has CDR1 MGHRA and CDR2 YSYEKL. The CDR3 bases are TGCGCCAGCAGCCAGGCGCGGGGGGGCCGGGTCTTC. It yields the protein CASSQARGGRVF.

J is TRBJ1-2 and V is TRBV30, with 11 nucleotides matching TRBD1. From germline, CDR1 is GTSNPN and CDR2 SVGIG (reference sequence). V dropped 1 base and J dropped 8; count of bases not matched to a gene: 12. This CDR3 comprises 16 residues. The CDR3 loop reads CAWSGGQGARIGGYTF. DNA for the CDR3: TGTGCCTGGAGTGGCGGACAGGGGGCAAGGATTGGCGGCTACACCTTC.

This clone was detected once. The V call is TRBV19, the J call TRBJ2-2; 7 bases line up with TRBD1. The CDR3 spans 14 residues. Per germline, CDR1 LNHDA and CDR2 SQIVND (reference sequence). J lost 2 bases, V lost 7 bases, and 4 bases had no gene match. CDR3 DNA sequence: TGTGCCAGTAAAAGACAGGGAAACACCGGGGAGCTGTTTTTT. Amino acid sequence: CASKRQGNTGELFF. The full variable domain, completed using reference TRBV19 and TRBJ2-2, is DGGITQSPKYLFRKEGQNVTLSCEQNLNHDAMYWYRQDPGQGLRLIYYSQIVNDFQKGDIAEGYSVSREKKESFPLTVTSAQKNPTAFYLCASKRQGNTGELFFGEGSRLTVL.

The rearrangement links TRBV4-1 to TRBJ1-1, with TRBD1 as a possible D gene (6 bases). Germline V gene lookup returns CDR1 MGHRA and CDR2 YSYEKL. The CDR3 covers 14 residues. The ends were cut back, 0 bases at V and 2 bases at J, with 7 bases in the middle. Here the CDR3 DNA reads TGCGCCAGCAGCCAAGAACAGGGAAACACTGAAGCTTTCTTT. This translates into CASSQEQGNTEAFF.